This is a list of T cell receptor beta chains from one sample in a study of beta chain features in type 1 diabetes. TCRdb's table, derived via immunoSEQ multiplex PCR, lists solely in-frame clones and lacks some. The data hold hundreds of thousands of clones, with about 14% observed a single time. The sequenced sample was naive CD4+ T cells from blood. These receptors came from a man younger than 35 with type 1 diabetes. CDR3s include the opening cysteine and the closing phenylalanine or tryptophan. Each record gives: CDR3 length, clone size, V gene, D gene, J gene, CDR3 protein, CDR3 DNA. The D gene is left open where the match is weak. Not all rows give a size; the values are once, few, many and, for expanded clones, a class.

14	few	TRBV18	NA	TRBJ2-1	CASSPRDSYNEQFF	TGTGCCAGCTCACCTCGCGACAGCTACAATGAGCAGTTCTTC
13	NA	TRBV28	NA	TRBJ1-4	CASTQVVNEKLFF	TGTGCCAGCACTCAGGTGGTGAATGAAAAACTGTTTTTT
13	few	TRBV6-6	TRBD1	TRBJ1-1	CASRGGFGTEAFF	TGTGCCAGCAGAGGGGGCTTTGGCACTGAAGCTTTCTTT
11	NA	TRBV30	NA	TRBJ2-2	CAWSPGRELFF	TGTGCCTGGAGTCCGGGCCGGGAGCTGTTTTTT
13	many	TRBV7-2	NA	TRBJ2-4	CASSSTVGNIQYF	TGTGCCAGCAGCTCCACCGTAGGGAACATTCAGTACTTC
13	few	TRBV7-9	NA	TRBJ1-4	CASSNPIQGKLFF	TGTGCCAGCAGCAATCCGATACAGGGAAAACTGTTTTTT
17	NA	TRBV7-2	TRBD2	TRBJ2-1	CASSPLAGGPSYNEQFF	TGTGCCAGCAGCCCTCTAGCGGGAGGGCCATCTTACAATGAGCAGTTCTTC
17	NA	TRBV7-9	NA	TRBJ2-5	CASSSPEGTPLRETQYF	TGTGCCAGCAGCTCCCCTGAAGGGACACCTCTTAGAGAGACCCAGTACTTC
16	few	TRBV15	TRBD1	TRBJ2-5	CATSRVSTGGAETQYF	TGTGCCACCAGCAGAGTTAGCACAGGGGGAGCTGAGACCCAGTACTTC
15	NA	TRBV30	NA	TRBJ1-4	CAWSVLGAANEKLFF	TGTGCCTGGAGTGTGTTAGGGGCGGCTAATGAAAAACTGTTTTTT
14	NA	TRBV30	NA	TRBJ1-1	CACSADGRSTEAFF	TGTGCTTGTTCGGCCGACGGACGAAGCACTGAAGCTTTCTTT
15	NA	TRBV18	NA	TRBJ2-4	CASSPEGTAKNIQYF	TGTGCCAGCTCACCGGAGGGGACGGCCAAAAACATTCAGTACTTC
14	few	TRBV6-6	NA	TRBJ1-2	CASSRTGQSYGYTF	TGTGCCAGCAGCCGAACCGGACAGAGCTATGGCTACACCTTC
11	few	TRBV7-2	NA	TRBJ1-1	CASSLVGVAFF	TGTGCCAGCAGCTTAGTCGGGGTAGCTTTCTTT
13	NA	TRBV7-2	NA	TRBJ2-5	CASSFRGQETQYF	TGTGCCAGCAGCTTCAGGGGACAAGAGACCCAGTACTTC
16	few	TRBV5-1	TRBD2	TRBJ2-1	CASSLEIAGGNNEQFF	TGCGCCAGCAGCTTGGAGATAGCGGGAGGCAACAATGAGCAGTTCTTC
17	few	TRBV30	TRBD1	TRBJ1-5	CAWSVLGGTAFNQPQHF	TGTGCCTGGAGTGTGTTGGGAGGGACAGCCTTCAATCAGCCCCAGCATTTT
13	NA	TRBV2	NA	TRBJ2-3	CASSWTLTDTQYF	TGTGCCAGCAGTTGGACTCTCACAGATACGCAGTATTTT
13	few	TRBV7-2	TRBD1	TRBJ2-7	CASSLGQGDEQYF	TGTGCCAGCAGCTTAGGACAGGGGGACGAGCAGTACTTC
15	few	TRBV11-2	TRBD2	TRBJ2-1	CASRESGRFYNEQFF	TGTGCCAGCAGGGAGAGCGGGAGGTTCTACAATGAGCAGTTCTTC
13	NA	TRBV14	NA	TRBJ2-3	CASSPGGTDTQYF	TGTGCCAGCAGCCCTGGAGGGACTGATACGCAGTATTTT
16	few	TRBV5-6	NA	TRBJ2-5	CASSSNIGQRAETQYF	TGTGCCAGCAGCTCGAACATCGGACAGCGAGCGGAGACCCAGTACTTC
17	NA	TRBV5-4	TRBD2	TRBJ2-2	CASSLGGLAQPTGELFF	TGTGCCAGCAGCTTGGGGGGACTAGCTCAACCCACCGGGGAGCTGTTTTTT
8	NA	TRBV20-1	NA	TRBJ2-1	CSPRPGLF	TGCAGTCCCCGGCCCGGACTCTTC
16	once	TRBV5-4	NA	TRBJ2-3	CASSQLGGGAEDTQYF	TGTGCCAGCAGCCAATTGGGTGGGGGGGCAGAAGATACGCAGTATTTT
11	few	TRBV28	NA	TRBJ2-7	CASTGGSEQYF	TGTGCCAGCACTGGGGGTAGCGAGCAGTACTTC
16	few	TRBV9	TRBD2	TRBJ2-2	CASSFLAGGNTGELFF	TGTGCCAGCAGCTTCCTAGCGGGAGGAAACACCGGGGAGCTGTTTTTT
15	NA	TRBV7-2	NA	TRBJ1-2	CASSFFGAKGYGYTF	TGTGCCAGCAGCTTTTTTGGGGCAAAAGGCTATGGCTACACCTTC
15	few	TRBV7-2	TRBD1	TRBJ1-2	CASSAYRTGENGYTF	TGTGCCAGCAGCGCTTACCGTACAGGGGAGAATGGCTACACCTTC
17	few	TRBV23-1	TRBD1	TRBJ1-4	CASSQVQGNPTNEKLFF	TGCGCCAGCAGTCAAGTACAGGGGAACCCAACTAATGAAAAACTGTTTTTT
15	few	TRBV5-1	TRBD2	TRBJ2-1	CASSDLTSGNNEQFF	TGCGCCAGCAGCGACCTGACTAGCGGGAACAATGAGCAGTTCTTC
15	NA	TRBV30	TRBD2	TRBJ2-1	CAWSGLAGVYNEQFF	TGTGCCTGGAGTGGGCTAGCGGGAGTCTACAATGAGCAGTTCTTC
15	few	TRBV7-3	NA	TRBJ2-3	CASSLGRGHTDTQYF	TGTGCCAGCAGCCTCGGAAGGGGCCACACAGATACGCAGTATTTT
15	NA	TRBV27	TRBD1	TRBJ2-7	CASSPTGTGYYEQYF	TGTGCCAGCAGCCCAACCGGGACAGGCTACTACGAGCAGTACTTC
12	few	TRBV29-1	NA	TRBJ2-5	CSVEGLGETQYF	TGCAGCGTTGAGGGGCTAGGAGAGACCCAGTACTTC
14	few	TRBV23-1	NA	TRBJ1-6	CASSHLRGRSPLHF	TGCGCCAGCAGTCATCTCCGGGGGCGTTCACCCCTCCACTTT
16	few	TRBV7-9	NA	TRBJ1-6	CASSLERGSYNSPLHF	TGTGCCAGCAGCTTAGAGCGGGGCTCCTATAATTCACCCCTCCACTTT
15	NA	TRBV7-6	NA	TRBJ1-5	CASSLGGAGNQPQHF	TGTGCCAGCAGCTTAGGGGGGGCTGGCAATCAGCCCCAGCATTTT
18	NA	TRBV2	TRBD1	TRBJ2-7	CANGTHGTESLSSYEQYF	TGTGCCAACGGAACGCACGGGACAGAATCTTTAAGCTCCTACGAGCAGTACTTC
11	few	TRBV15	TRBD1	TRBJ2-1	CATSRTGIVIF	TGTGCCACCAGCAGGACAGGGATAGTCATCTTC
14	few	TRBV6-1	TRBD1	TRBJ2-7	CASSAGTGSGEQYF	TGTGCCAGCAGTGCCGGGACAGGGTCCGGCGAGCAGTACTTC
11	few	TRBV20-1	NA	TRBJ2-2	CSASDVGELFF	TGCAGTGCTAGCGACGTCGGGGAGCTGTTTTTT
11	few	TRBV30	NA	TRBJ2-3	CAWISPPTQYF	TGTGCCTGGATATCACCGCCTACGCAGTATTTT
17	NA	TRBV7-9	TRBD1	TRBJ1-2	CASTVRDRGSSGYGYTF	TGTGCCAGCACCGTCCGGGACAGGGGCTCCTCTGGCTATGGCTACACCTTC
13	few	TRBV12-5	TRBD1	TRBJ1-1	CATSTGGYTEAFF	TGTGCTACCTCAACAGGGGGATATACTGAAGCTTTCTTT
14	NA	TRBV5-4	NA	TRBJ2-7	CASSARGEIYEQYF	TGTGCCAGCAGCGCCAGAGGCGAGATCTACGAGCAGTACTTC
14	NA	TRBV5-1	NA	TRBJ1-5	CASSLEGIDQPQHF	TGCGCCAGCAGCTTGGAAGGGATCGATCAGCCCCAGCATTTT
16	NA	TRBV7-2	TRBD1	TRBJ2-4	CASSPGTGSGKNIQYF	TGTGCCAGCAGCCCAGGGACAGGGTCGGGCAAAAACATTCAGTACTTC
13	NA	TRBV29-1	NA	TRBJ1-5	CSTSGGNNQPQHF	TGCAGCACCTCCGGGGGCAACAATCAGCCCCAGCATTTT
15	NA	TRBV28	NA	TRBJ2-7	CASSILSSSSYEQYF	TGTGCCAGCAGTATATTATCGTCGAGCTCCTACGAGCAGTACTTC
13	NA	TRBV5-4	NA	TRBJ2-1	CASSTGPRDEQFF	TGTGCCAGCAGCACGGGACCGCGCGATGAGCAGTTCTTC
15	NA	TRBV30	NA	TRBJ2-7	CAASYPSGGTYEQYF	TGTGCCGCCTCGTACCCTTCCGGGGGCACCTACGAGCAGTACTTC
14	few	TRBV4-3	TRBD1	TRBJ2-7	CASSHGQGPYEQYF	TGCGCCAGCAGCCACGGACAGGGGCCCTACGAGCAGTACTTC
11	few	TRBV30	NA	TRBJ1-2	CAWSVEVAYTF	TGTGCCTGGAGTGTAGAAGTCGCCTACACCTTC
13	NA	TRBV4-1	NA	TRBJ2-5	CASSQGARETQYF	TGCGCCAGCAGCCAGGGGGCGCGAGAGACCCAGTACTTC
15	few	TRBV7-2	TRBD1	TRBJ2-7	CASSFRQGGPYEQYF	TGTGCCAGCAGCTTTCGTCAAGGGGGCCCCTACGAGCAGTACTTC
16	NA	TRBV7-2	NA	TRBJ2-1	CASSSKVGVSYNEQFF	TGTGCCAGCAGCTCCAAGGTAGGGGTCTCCTACAATGAGCAGTTCTTC
18	NA	TRBV30	TRBD2	TRBJ2-3	CAWSVRAGRRSDTDTQYF	TGTGCCTGGAGTGTACGAGCGGGGAGACGAAGTGACACAGATACGCAGTATTTT
11	few	TRBV30	NA	TRBJ2-2	CAWNFAGELFF	TGTGCCTGGAACTTCGCCGGGGAGCTGTTTTTT
15	few	TRBV7-3	NA	TRBJ1-6	CASSLRAEGDSPLHF	TGTGCCAGCAGCTTAAGGGCTGAGGGTGATTCACCCCTCCACTTT